The 13 T cell receptor beta chains below all came from one sample that was sequenced in a study of OX40 agonist ivuxolimab in advanced cancers. Sequencing was performed with immunoSEQ multiplex PCR; in TCRdb, only in-frame clones are kept and a portion is missing. Of around 84,000 clones in the sample, approximately 80% were seen once. The sequences come from CD4+ or CD8+ T cells sorted from blood, collected in a trial of the OX40 agonist ivuxolimab. The receptor source for this set is an adult with an advanced solid tumor such as melanoma, head and neck, liver or kidney cancer.

This chain joins TRBV5-1 and TRBJ1-1; a weak D match, TRBD1 (5 bases). The CDR3 length is 14 residues. Trimming shortened V by 0 bases and J by 7 bases, and 13 bases separated the two germline ends. Per the germline V gene, CDR1 is SGHRS and CDR2 is YFSETQ. CDR3 nucleotides: TGCGCCAGCAGCTTGGGGGGCGGGCGGTTTGAAGCTTTCTTT. Residues: CASSLGGGRFEAFF.

A single count supports this clone. This chain connects TRBV7-9 to TRBJ1-4; TRBD1 is a possible D gene (5 bases). The germline V gene has CDR1 SEHNR and CDR2 FQNEAQ (reference sequence). V was pared by 5 bases and J by 8 bases, with 18 bases between. The CDR3 totals 15 residues. The CDR3 loop reads CASSPRAGREEKLFF. DNA for the CDR3: TGTGCCAGCAGCCCTCGGGCAGGGAGAGAAGAAAAACTGTTTTTT. The variable domain in full, completed from reference TRBV7-9 and TRBJ1-4, reads DTGVSQNPRHKITKRGQNVTFRCDPISEHNRLYWYRQTLGQGPEFLTYFQNEAQLEKSRLLSDRFSAERPKGSFSTLEIQRTEQGDSAMYLCASSPRAGREEKLFFGSGTQLSVL.

V usage is TRBV6-5 and J usage is TRBJ2-7; the D gene is possibly TRBD2 (6 bases). The germline V gene has CDR1 MNHEY and CDR2 SVGAGI. The CDR3 has 14 residues. The germline V and J ends were trimmed by 2 bases and 7 bases, with 15 bases remaining between them. Written as DNA, the CDR3 is TGTGCCAGCAGTTACAAGCGACTAGGAGGGGAGCAGTACTTC. Translation: CASSYKRLGGEQYF.

V and J are TRBV2 and TRBJ1-5; 7 bases fit TRBD1. Per germline, CDR1 SNHLY and CDR2 FYNNEI. CDR3 size: 19 residues. The trim removed 0 bases at V and 1 base at J, leaving 12 bases unmatched. Here the CDR3 reads CASSEATGLTGESNQPQHF. As DNA, the CDR3 is TGTGCCAGCAGTGAAGCGACGGGTCTAACAGGGGAAAGCAATCAGCCCCAGCATTTT.

This clone was seen many times. The V gene is TRBV30, the J gene TRBJ1-5, with a tentative D call TRBD1 (6 bases). Looked up from germline, CDR1 is GTSNPN and CDR2 is SVGIG (reference sequence). The CDR3 spans 15 residues. Trimming removed 1 base from V and 0 bases from J, with 10 bases in between. Here the CDR3 reads CAWSAGQNSNQPQHF. CDR3 DNA: TGTGCCTGGAGTGCCGGACAGAATAGCAATCAGCCCCAGCATTTT.

This clone appeared once. The gene calls are TRBV7-2 and TRBJ1-2, with 8 bases aligning to TRBD1. The CDR3 is made up of 15 amino acids. Germline values: CDR1 SGHTA, CDR2 FQGNSA. Germline trimming cut 4 bases from V and 2 bases from J; bases unmatched to any gene: 6. CDR3 in DNA: TGTGCCAGCAGCTCGCACCGGGACAGGAACTATGGCTACACCTTC. It encodes CASSSHRDRNYGYTF.

This clone was picked up one time. The J gene is TRBJ2-5, the V gene TRBV7-2, with 10 bases identical to TRBD2. The V gene end was trimmed by 6 bases and the J gene end by 4 bases; junction bases not matched to a gene: 8. The CDR3 is made up of 15 amino acids. Germline V gene lookup returns CDR1 SGHTA and CDR2 FQGNSA. Here the CDR3 DNA reads TGTGCCAGCAGGCTCGGGACTAGCGTGGTAGAGACCCAGTACTTC. Its translation is CASRLGTSVVETQYF.

Worth noting for this clone: Its ends do not fully match the called genes, so a read error is possible. The rearrangement uses TRBV2 and TRBJ2-1; TRBD1 might be the D (6 bases). The CDR3 is 15 amino acids. Per germline, CDR1 SNHLY and CDR2 FYNNEI. CDR3: CASSEGVGAYSEQFF. Written as DNA, the CDR3 is TGTGCCAGCAGCGAGGGGGTAGGAGCCTACAGTGAGCAGTTCTTC. The full variable domain, its missing parts supplied by reference TRBV2 and TRBJ2-1, is EPEVTQTPSHQVTQMGQEVILRCVPISNHLYFYWYRQILGQKVEFLVSFYNNEISEKSEIFDDQFSVERPDGSNFTLKIRSTKLEDSAMYFCASSEGVGAYSEQFFGPGTRLTVL.

This chain uses TRBV29-1 with TRBJ2-1, with TRBD1 identical over 11 bases. Per the germline V gene, CDR1 is SQVTM and CDR2 is ANQGSEA. This CDR3 spans 14 amino acids. V dropped 7 bases and J dropped 6; count of bases not matched to a gene: 8. CDR3 in amino acids: CSGEGQGGGNEQFF. The CDR3 DNA sequence: TGCAGCGGAGAGGGACAGGGGGGCGGCAATGAGCAGTTCTTC.

V usage is TRBV6-5 and J usage is TRBJ1-5, with TRBD1 as a possible D gene (5 bases). CDR3 length: 13 residues. Trimming stripped 2 bases from V and 6 bases from J, with 8 bases between. Germline V CDR1 and CDR2: MNHEY, SVGAGI. The CDR3 coding sequence is TGTGCCAGCAGTTACGCCCAGGGTCAGCCCCAGCATTTT. Encoded protein: CASSYAQGQPQHF.

This clone was seen only once. The V gene is TRBV29-1, the J gene TRBJ2-3, with 8 positions matching TRBD2. The CDR3 has 15 amino acids. V gave up 4 bases and J gave up 1 base; unmatched junction bases: 7. The germline CDR1 and CDR2 sequences are SQVTM and ANQGSEA. CDR3 nucleotide sequence: TGCAGCGTTGTGGGAGCGGGAGCTGGCACAGATACGCAGTATTTT. It yields the protein CSVVGAGAGTDTQYF.

The CDR3 protein is CASSLKLLGSDTQYF. Here the CDR3 DNA reads TGCGCCAGCAGCTTGAAACTACTAGGATCAGATACGCAGTATTTT. The J gene is TRBJ2-3, the V gene TRBV5-1, with a possible D match to TRBD2 (5 bases). Trimming removed 1 base at V and 4 bases at J, with 13 bases between. Germline V gene data show CDR1 as SGHRS and CDR2 as YFSETQ. The CDR3 runs to 15 residues.

The chain employs TRBV5-6 and TRBJ2-3; D remains unclear. V was shortened by 0 bases and J by 5 bases, with 4 bases between the two germline ends. Germline assignment: CDR1 SGHDT and CDR2 YYEEEE. The CDR3 has 12 residues. Here the CDR3 DNA reads TGTGCCAGCAGCTTGGGTGAAGATACGCAGTATTTT. Protein product: CASSLGEDTQYF.